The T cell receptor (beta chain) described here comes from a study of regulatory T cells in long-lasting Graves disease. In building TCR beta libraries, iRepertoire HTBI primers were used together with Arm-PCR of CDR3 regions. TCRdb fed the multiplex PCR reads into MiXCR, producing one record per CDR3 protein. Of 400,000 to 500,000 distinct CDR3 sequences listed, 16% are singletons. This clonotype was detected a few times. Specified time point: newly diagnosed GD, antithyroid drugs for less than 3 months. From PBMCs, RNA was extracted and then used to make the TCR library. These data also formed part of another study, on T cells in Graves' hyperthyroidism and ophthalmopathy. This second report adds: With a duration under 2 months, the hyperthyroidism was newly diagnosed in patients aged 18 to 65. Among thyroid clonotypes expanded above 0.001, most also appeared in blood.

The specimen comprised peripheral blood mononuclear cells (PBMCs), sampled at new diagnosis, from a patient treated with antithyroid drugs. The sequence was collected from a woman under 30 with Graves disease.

The CDR3: CASSLEFGGRENIQYF. The CDR3 DNA reads TGTGCCAGCAGCTTAGAGTTTGGTGGGAGGGAAAACATTCAGTACTTC. This chain uses TRBV7-2 with TRBJ2-4, with TRBD2 matching over 7 bases. The germline V gene encodes CDR1 SGHTA and CDR2 FQGNSA. The CDR3 sequence is 16 residues long. The V and J ends lost 1 base and 5 bases, in that order; junction bases with no gene match: 8.